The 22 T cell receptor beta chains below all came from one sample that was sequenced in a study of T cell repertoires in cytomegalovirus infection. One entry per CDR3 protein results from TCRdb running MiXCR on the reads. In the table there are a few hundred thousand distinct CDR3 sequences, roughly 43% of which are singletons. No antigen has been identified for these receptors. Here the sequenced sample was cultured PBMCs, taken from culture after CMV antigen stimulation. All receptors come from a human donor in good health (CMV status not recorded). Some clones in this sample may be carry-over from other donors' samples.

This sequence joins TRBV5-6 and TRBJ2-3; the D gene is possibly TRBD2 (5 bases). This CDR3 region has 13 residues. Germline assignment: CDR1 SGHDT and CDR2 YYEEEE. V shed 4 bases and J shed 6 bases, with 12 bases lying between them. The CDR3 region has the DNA TGTGCCAGCAGCCCGGACTTGGCCGATACGCAGTATTTT. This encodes CASSPDLADTQYF.

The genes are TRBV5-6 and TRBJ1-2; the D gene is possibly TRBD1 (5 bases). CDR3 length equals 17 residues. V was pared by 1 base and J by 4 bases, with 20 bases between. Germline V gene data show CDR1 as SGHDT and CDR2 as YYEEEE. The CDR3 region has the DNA TGTGCCAGCAGCTTGCCCCCAGGGTTTGGGGCGGTCTATGGCTACACCTTC. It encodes CASSLPPGFGAVYGYTF.

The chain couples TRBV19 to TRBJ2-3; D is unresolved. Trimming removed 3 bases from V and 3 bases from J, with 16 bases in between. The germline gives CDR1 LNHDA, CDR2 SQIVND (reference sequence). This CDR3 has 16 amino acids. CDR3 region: CASSIRRARQTDTQYF. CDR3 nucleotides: TGTGCCAGTAGTATTCGCCGCGCCAGGCAGACAGATACGCAGTATTTT. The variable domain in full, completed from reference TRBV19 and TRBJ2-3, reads DGGITQSPKYLFRKEGQNVTLSCEQNLNHDAMYWYRQDPGQGLRLIYYSQIVNDFQKGDIAEGYSVSREKKESFPLTVTSAQKNPTAFYLCASSIRRARQTDTQYFGPGTRLTVL.

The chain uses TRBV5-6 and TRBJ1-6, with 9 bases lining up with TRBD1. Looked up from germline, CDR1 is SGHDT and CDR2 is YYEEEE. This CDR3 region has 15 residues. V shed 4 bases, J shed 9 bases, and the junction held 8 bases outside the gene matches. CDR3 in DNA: TGTGCCAGCAGCCTCACCGGGACAGGGCTTTCACCCCTCCACTTT. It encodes CASSLTGTGLSPLHF. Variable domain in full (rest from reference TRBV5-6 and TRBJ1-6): DAGVTQSPTHLIKTRGQQVTLRCSPKSGHDTVSWYQQALGQGPQFIFQYYEEEERQRGNFPDRFSGHQFPNYSSELNVNALLLGDSALYLCASSLTGTGLSPLHFGNGTRLTVT.

Written as DNA, the CDR3 is TGCGCCAGCAGCCAAGATAGGGCGAGCACAGATACGCAGTATTTT. It yields the protein CASSQDRASTDTQYF. This sequence joins TRBV4-1 and TRBJ2-3, with D hard to call. This CDR3 has 15 amino acids. V lost 0 bases and J 0 bases, leaving 7 bases between the germline ends. Germline V gene data show CDR1 as MGHRA and CDR2 as YSYEKL.

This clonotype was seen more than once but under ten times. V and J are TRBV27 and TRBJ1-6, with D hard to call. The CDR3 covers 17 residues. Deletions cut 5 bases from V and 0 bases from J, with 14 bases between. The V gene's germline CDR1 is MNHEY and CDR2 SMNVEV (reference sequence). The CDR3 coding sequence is TGTGCCAGCAGTAGCCCCGGGTCGGGCTCCTATAATTCACCCCTCCACTTT. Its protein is CASSSPGSGSYNSPLHF.

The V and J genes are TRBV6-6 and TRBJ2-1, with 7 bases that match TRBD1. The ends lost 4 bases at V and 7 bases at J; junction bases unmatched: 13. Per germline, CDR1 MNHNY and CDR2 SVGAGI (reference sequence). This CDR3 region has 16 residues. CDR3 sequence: CASSSGTEPPGNEQFF. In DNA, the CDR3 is TGTGCCAGCAGTTCTGGGACAGAGCCCCCGGGGAATGAGCAGTTCTTC.

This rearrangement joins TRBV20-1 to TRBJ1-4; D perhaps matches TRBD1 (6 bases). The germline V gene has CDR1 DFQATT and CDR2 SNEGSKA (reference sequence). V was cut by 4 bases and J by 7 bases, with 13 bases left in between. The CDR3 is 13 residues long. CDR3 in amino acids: CSAKFGQSEKLFF. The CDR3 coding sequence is TGCAGTGCTAAATTCGGACAGAGTGAAAAACTGTTTTTT.

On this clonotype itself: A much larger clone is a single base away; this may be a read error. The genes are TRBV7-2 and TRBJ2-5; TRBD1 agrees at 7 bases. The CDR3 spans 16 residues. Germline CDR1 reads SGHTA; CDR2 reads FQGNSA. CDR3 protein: CASILGGYPPQETQYF. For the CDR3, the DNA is TGTGCCAGCATCTTAGGGGGCTATCCGCCGCAAGAGACCCAGTACTTC.

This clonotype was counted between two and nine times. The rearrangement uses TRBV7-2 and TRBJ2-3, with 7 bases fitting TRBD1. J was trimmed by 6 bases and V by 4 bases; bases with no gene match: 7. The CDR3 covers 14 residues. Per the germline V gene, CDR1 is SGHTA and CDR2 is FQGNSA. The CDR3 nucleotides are TGTGCCAGCAGCTCCCGACAGGGTGTGGATACGCAGTATTTT. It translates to CASSSRQGVDTQYF.

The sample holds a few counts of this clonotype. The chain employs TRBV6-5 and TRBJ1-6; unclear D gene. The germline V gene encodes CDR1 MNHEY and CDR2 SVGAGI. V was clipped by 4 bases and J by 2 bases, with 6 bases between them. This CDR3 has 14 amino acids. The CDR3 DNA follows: TGTGCCAGCAGTTCCACAGCCTATAATTCACCCCTCCACTTT. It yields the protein CASSSTAYNSPLHF.

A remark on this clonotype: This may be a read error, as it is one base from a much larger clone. DNA of the CDR3: TGTGCCAGCAGCCCTTATGGCTACACCTTC. Translated: CASSPYGYTF. The genes are TRBV27 and TRBJ1-2, with D unresolved. Germline V lookup: CDR1 MNHEY, CDR2 SMNVEV (reference sequence). The V and J ends lost 6 bases and 5 bases respectively, with 4 bases between them. CDR3 size: 10 residues.

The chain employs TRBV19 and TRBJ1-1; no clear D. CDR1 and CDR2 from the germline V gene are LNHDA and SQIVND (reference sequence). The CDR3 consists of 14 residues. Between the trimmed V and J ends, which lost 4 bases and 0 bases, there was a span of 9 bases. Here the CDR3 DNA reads TGTGCCAGTAGTAGTGAACATATGAACACTGAAGCTTTCTTT. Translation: CASSSEHMNTEAFF.

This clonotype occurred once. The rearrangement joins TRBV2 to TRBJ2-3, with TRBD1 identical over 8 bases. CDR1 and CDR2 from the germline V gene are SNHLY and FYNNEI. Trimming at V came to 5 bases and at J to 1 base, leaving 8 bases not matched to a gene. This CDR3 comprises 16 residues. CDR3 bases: TGTGCCAGCAGTTATTTACAGACAGGGGGCACAGATACGCAGTATTTT. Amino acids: CASSYLQTGGTDTQYF. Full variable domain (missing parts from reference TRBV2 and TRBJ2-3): EPEVTQTPSHQVTQMGQEVILRCVPISNHLYFYWYRQILGQKVEFLVSFYNNEISEKSEIFDDQFSVERPDGSNFTLKIRSTKLEDSAMYFCASSYLQTGGTDTQYFGPGTRLTVL.

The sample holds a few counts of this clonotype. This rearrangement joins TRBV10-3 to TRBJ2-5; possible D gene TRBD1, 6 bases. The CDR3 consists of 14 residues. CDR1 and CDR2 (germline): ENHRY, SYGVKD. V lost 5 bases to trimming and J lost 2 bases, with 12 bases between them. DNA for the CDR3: TGTGCCATCAGTCCCGGGACATCACAAGAGACCCAGTACTTC. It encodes CAISPGTSQETQYF.

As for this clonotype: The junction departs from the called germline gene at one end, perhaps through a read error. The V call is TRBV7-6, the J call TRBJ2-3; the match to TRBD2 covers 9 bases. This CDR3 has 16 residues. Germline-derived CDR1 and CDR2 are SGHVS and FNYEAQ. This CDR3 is CASSRTSGTSRDTQYF. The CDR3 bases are TGTGCCAGCAGCCGGACCTCTGGGACTAGCAGAGATACGCAGTATTTT. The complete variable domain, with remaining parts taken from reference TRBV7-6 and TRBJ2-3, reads GAGVSQSPRYKVTKRGQDVALRCDPISGHVSLYWYRQALGQGPEFLTYFNYEAQQDKSGLPNDRFSAERPEGSISTLTIQRTEQRDSAMYRCASSRTSGTSRDTQYFGPGTRLTVL.

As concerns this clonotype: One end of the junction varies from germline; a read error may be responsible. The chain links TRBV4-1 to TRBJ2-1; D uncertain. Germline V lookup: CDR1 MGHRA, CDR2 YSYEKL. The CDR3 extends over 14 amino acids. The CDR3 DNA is TGTGCCAGCAGCCAAGAGGCCCTGGAAGAGGAGCAGTTCTTC. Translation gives CASSQEALEEEQFF.

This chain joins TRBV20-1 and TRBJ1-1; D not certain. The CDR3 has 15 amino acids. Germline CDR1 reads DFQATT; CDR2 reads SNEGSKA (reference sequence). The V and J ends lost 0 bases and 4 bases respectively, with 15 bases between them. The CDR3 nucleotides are TGCAGTGCTAGAGATCATGGGAGTCGGAGCACTGAAGCTTTCTTT. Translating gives CSARDHGSRSTEAFF.

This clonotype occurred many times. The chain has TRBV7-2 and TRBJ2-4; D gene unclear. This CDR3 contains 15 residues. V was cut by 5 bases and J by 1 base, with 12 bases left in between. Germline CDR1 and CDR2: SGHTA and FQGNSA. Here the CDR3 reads CASSLQTMAKNIQYF. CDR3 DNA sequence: TGTGCCAGCAGCCTCCAAACAATGGCCAAAAACATTCAGTACTTC.

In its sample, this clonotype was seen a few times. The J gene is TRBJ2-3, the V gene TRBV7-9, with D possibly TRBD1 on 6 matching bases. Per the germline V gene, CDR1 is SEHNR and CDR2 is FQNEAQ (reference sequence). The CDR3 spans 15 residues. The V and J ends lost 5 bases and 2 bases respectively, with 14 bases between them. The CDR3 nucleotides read TGTGCCAGCAGCCCGTCCGGGACATCCACAGATACGCAGTATTTT. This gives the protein CASSPSGTSTDTQYF. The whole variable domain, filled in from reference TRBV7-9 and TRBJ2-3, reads DTGVSQNPRHKITKRGQNVTFRCDPISEHNRLYWYRQTLGQGPEFLTYFQNEAQLEKSRLLSDRFSAERPKGSFSTLEIQRTEQGDSAMYLCASSPSGTSTDTQYFGPGTRLTVL.

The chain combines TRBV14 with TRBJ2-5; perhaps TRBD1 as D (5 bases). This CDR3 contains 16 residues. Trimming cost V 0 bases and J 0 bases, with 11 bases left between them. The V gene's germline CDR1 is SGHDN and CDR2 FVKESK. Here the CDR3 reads CASSQDMGRNQETQYF. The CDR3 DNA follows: TGTGCCAGCAGCCAAGATATGGGGCGAAACCAAGAGACCCAGTACTTC.

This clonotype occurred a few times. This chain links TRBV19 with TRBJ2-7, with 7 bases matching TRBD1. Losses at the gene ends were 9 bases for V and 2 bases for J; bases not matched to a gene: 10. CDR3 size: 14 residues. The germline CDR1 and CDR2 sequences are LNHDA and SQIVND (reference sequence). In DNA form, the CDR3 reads TGTGCCAGCAGAGCCGGGACAGCTACCTACGAGCAGTACTTC. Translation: CASRAGTATYEQYF.